The rows below give T cell receptor beta chains drawn from one sample of a study of shared clonotypes between healthy human individuals. Assay: immunoSEQ multiplex PCR; the TCRdb copy retains only in-frame clones and omits some. The sample lists 1.4 million or so clones; 98% were seen once. The sample was naive CD4+ T cells sorted from blood. The receptor source for this set is a young man in good health. Both conserved end residues are part of each CDR3. D genes are given only for firm matches. Rows may omit the clone size; those that give it use once, few, many or a size class.

d_gene	v_gene	j_gene	abundance	CDR3aa	CDR3nt
-	TRBV7-7	TRBJ2-5	-	CASSQRGRAGRETQYF	TGTGCTAGCAGCCAAAGGGGCAGGGCTGGCCGAGAGACCCAGTACTTC
TRBD1	TRBV7-9	TRBJ1-1	once	CASSLPGQGGGTEAFF	TGTGCCAGCAGCTTACCGGGACAGGGGGGAGGGACTGAAGCTTTCTTT
TRBD1	TRBV5-1	TRBJ2-7	-	CASSLMGQNSYEQYF	TGCGCCAGCAGCTTAATGGGACAGAACTCCTACGAGCAGTACTTC
TRBD1	TRBV7-2	TRBJ1-4	-	CASSSDRAATNEKLFF	TGTGCCAGCAGTTCCGACAGGGCTGCAACTAATGAAAAACTGTTTTTT
TRBD1	TRBV10-1	TRBJ2-2	-	CASSPRYPQGTGELFF	TGCGCCAGCAGCCCTCGTTATCCACAGGGGACCGGGGAGCTGTTTTTT
-	TRBV19	TRBJ1-4	-	CATAVRAKEKLFF	TGTGCCACCGCGGTTAGGGCCAAGGAAAAACTGTTTTTT
TRBD1	TRBV6-6	TRBJ2-3	once	CASRGTGVSTDTQYF	TGTGCCAGCAGAGGGACAGGGGTGAGCACAGATACGCAGTATTTT
-	TRBV12-2	TRBJ2-3	-	CASRRAGTSGRAVGTDTQYF	TGTGCAAGTCGCCGAGCGGGGACTAGCGGGAGGGCCGTCGGCACAGATACGCAGTATTTT
TRBD1	TRBV6-5	TRBJ2-7	-	CASSYLGTGRGYEQYF	TGTGCCAGCAGTTACCTCGGGACAGGGAGAGGCTACGAGCAGTACTTC
TRBD1	TRBV7-6	TRBJ2-1	-	CASSLDVTGSSYNEQFF	TGTGCCAGCAGCTTAGATGTGACAGGGAGCTCCTACAATGAGCAGTTCTTC
TRBD1	TRBV5-1	TRBJ2-1	-	CASSSGTDRAGNEQFF	TGCGCCAGCAGCTCAGGGACGGACAGGGCAGGGAATGAGCAGTTCTTC
TRBD1	TRBV10-3	TRBJ2-7	-	CAITPRDSSYEQYF	TGTGCCATCACCCCCCGGGACAGCTCCTACGAGCAGTACTTC
-	TRBV19	TRBJ1-2	-	CASFGTTGYGYTF	TGTGCCAGTTTTGGAACAACCGGGTATGGCTACACCTTC
-	TRBV10-1	TRBJ2-3	-	CASSGGYTDTQYF	TGCGCCAGCAGTGGGGGATACACAGATACGCAGTATTTT
-	TRBV28	TRBJ1-5	-	CASSRDRNQPQHF	TGTGCCAGCAGCCGGGACCGCAATCAGCCCCAGCATTTT
-	TRBV5-1	TRBJ2-5	-	CASSLDFAGTTMETQYF	TGCGCCAGCAGCTTGGACTTTGCGGGAACTACAATGGAGACCCAGTACTTC
TRBD1	TRBV5-1	TRBJ2-1	-	CASSTGVGTVYNEQFF	TGCGCCAGCAGCACCGGGGTGGGGACAGTCTACAATGAGCAGTTCTTC
-	TRBV2	TRBJ2-7	-	CASSSGPREYEQYF	TGTGCCAGCAGTTCGGGCCCCAGGGAGTACGAGCAGTACTTC
-	TRBV28	TRBJ1-1	-	CASSQLGTSDTEAFF	TGTGCCAGCAGCCAACTGGGGACCTCGGACACTGAAGCTTTCTTT
-	TRBV27	TRBJ2-1	once	CASSFSRGYNEQFF	TGTGCCAGCAGTTTCTCCAGGGGCTACAATGAGCAGTTCTTC
-	TRBV6-1	TRBJ1-5	-	CASAGTPNQPQHF	TGTGCCAGCGCCGGGACACCTAATCAGCCCCAGCATTTT
-	TRBV6-1	TRBJ1-1	-	CASRTVMNTEAFF	TGTGCCAGCAGGACAGTCATGAACACTGAAGCTTTCTTT
TRBD2	TRBV7-7	TRBJ2-1	-	CASSLGSGSAYNEQFF	TGTGCTAGCAGCTTAGGTAGCGGGAGTGCGTACAATGAGCAGTTCTTC
TRBD2	TRBV7-3	TRBJ2-2	-	CASSLMLAGGPIGELFF	TGTGCCAGCAGCTTAATGTTAGCGGGAGGGCCGATCGGGGAGCTGTTTTTT
TRBD1	TRBV27	TRBJ2-1	-	CASSLRTGGRNEQFF	TGTGCCAGCAGTTTACGGACAGGGGGCAGAAATGAGCAGTTCTTC
-	TRBV2	TRBJ2-5	once	CASSTDQGFEETQYF	TGTGCCAGCAGTACGGACCAGGGTTTTGAAGAGACCCAGTACTTC
-	TRBV11-3	TRBJ2-7	-	CASSLGTGYYEQYF	TGTGCCAGCAGCCTAGGCACAGGGTACTACGAGCAGTACTTC
-	TRBV28	TRBJ1-5	-	CASSQRQNNQPQHF	TGTGCCAGCAGCCAACGTCAGAACAATCAGCCCCAGCATTTT
-	TRBV5-4	TRBJ1-2	once	CASSLLAAADYGYTF	TGTGCCAGCAGCTTGTTGGCGGCCGCCGACTATGGCTACACCTTC
TRBD1	TRBV30	TRBJ1-1	-	CAWSGTGNTEAFF	TGTGCCTGGAGTGGGACAGGGAACACTGAAGCTTTCTTT
-	TRBV28	TRBJ1-5	-	CASRPGADGNQPQHF	TGTGCCAGCAGACCAGGGGCAGATGGCAATCAGCCCCAGCATTTT
-	TRBV19	TRBJ2-3	-	CASSKTSTAGTDTQYF	TGTGCCAGTAGTAAGACGTCGACAGCCGGCACAGATACGCAGTATTTT
TRBD1	TRBV5-1	TRBJ1-1	-	CASSLGDRDSLLGTEAFF	TGCGCCAGCAGCTTGGGGGACAGGGACAGCCTCTTGGGGACTGAAGCTTTCTTT
-	TRBV25-1	TRBJ2-5	once	CASRDRFRGQETQYF	TGTGCCAGCAGAGATAGGTTTAGGGGGCAAGAGACCCAGTACTTC
TRBD2	TRBV7-2	TRBJ2-5	-	CASSWLAGRGTQYF	TGTGCCAGCAGCTGGCTAGCGGGGAGGGGGACCCAGTACTTC
-	TRBV29-1	TRBJ2-2	-	CSVEEARGTGELFF	TGCAGCGTTGAAGAGGCGCGGGGTACCGGGGAGCTGTTTTTT
TRBD1	TRBV19	TRBJ1-2	-	CASSAWTGTNYGYTF	TGTGCCAGTAGTGCTTGGACAGGGACCAACTATGGCTACACCTTC
-	TRBV5-1	TRBJ1-2	-	CASSQEPTDYGYTF	TGCGCCAGCAGCCAAGAACCGACAGACTATGGCTACACCTTC
-	TRBV7-2	TRBJ2-7	-	CASSLGPRLEQYF	TGTGCCAGCAGCTTAGGACCGCGTCTCGAGCAGTACTTC
TRBD2	TRBV11-3	TRBJ2-4	-	CASSATSVAIQYF	TGTGCCAGCAGCGCTACTAGCGTAGCCATTCAGTACTTC
TRBD1	TRBV2	TRBJ1-5	-	CASSEGGQGGQPQHF	TGTGCCAGCAGTGAAGGAGGACAGGGAGGCCAGCCCCAGCATTTT
-	TRBV5-1	TRBJ2-7	-	CASSLNTRSYEQYF	TGCGCCAGCAGCTTGAATACGAGATCCTACGAGCAGTACTTC
-	TRBV6-5	TRBJ1-2	-	CASRQTGGYTF	TGTGCCAGCAGACAAACAGGGGGCTACACCTTC
-	TRBV18	TRBJ2-5	-	CASSPVQGIRETQYF	TGTGCCAGCTCACCAGTGCAGGGGATACGAGAGACCCAGTACTTC
-	TRBV5-4	TRBJ1-2	-	CASSLLGTAYGYTF	TGTGCCAGCAGCTTGCTTGGGACGGCCTATGGCTACACCTTC
TRBD1	TRBV4-1	TRBJ1-1	-	CASSRLQGDTEAFF	TGCGCCAGCAGCCGACTACAGGGGGACACTGAAGCTTTCTTT
TRBD1	TRBV19	TRBJ1-5	-	CASSTEDRGPQPQHF	TGTGCCAGTAGTACAGAGGACAGGGGCCCTCAGCCCCAGCATTTT
TRBD1	TRBV15	TRBJ1-2	-	CATSRRQGENSGYGYTF	TGTGCCACCAGCAGGCGACAGGGGGAGAATTCAGGGTATGGCTACACCTTC
-	TRBV5-1	TRBJ2-7	-	CASSLALDGSHSGEQYF	TGCGCCAGCAGCTTGGCCCTCGACGGGTCCCATAGCGGCGAGCAGTACTTC
-	TRBV5-1	TRBJ1-4	-	CASSSRGGIATNEKLFF	TGCGCCAGCAGCTCCCGGGGAGGAATCGCAACTAATGAAAAACTGTTTTTT
-	TRBV6-1	TRBJ1-3	-	CASGQTVSGNTIYF	TGTGCCAGCGGCCAGACAGTCTCTGGAAACACCATATATTTT
TRBD2	TRBV9	TRBJ2-3	-	CASNKAGGRTDTQYF	TGTGCCAGCAACAAAGCGGGAGGACGGACAGATACGCAGTATTTT